The T cell receptor beta chain described here comes from a study of blood T cell repertoires in COVID-19. On the study more broadly: Researchers got acute and convalescent COVID-19 samples from the United States, Italy and Spain. The analysed material was cDNA or gDNA that came from T cells, B-cell-depleted T cells, or PBMCs.

This CDR3 is 14 amino acids long. Germline loops: CDR1 LGHDT, CDR2 YNNKEL (reference sequence). The V end was cut by 6 bases, the J end by 8 bases, with 19 bases between. Repertoires were generated with immunoSEQ multiplex PCR, while TCRdb's copy carries only in-frame clones and drops some. The sample consists of fewer than 500,000 clones, around nine tenths of them appearing once. The sample was PBMCs or T cells enriched from blood (not recorded which). The gene calls are TRBV3-1 (or the pseudogene TRBV3-2) and TRBJ1-1; D remains unclear. The TCR comes from a woman under 30 with acute COVID-19. The CDR3 coding sequence is TGTGCCAGCAGTCCGTTGTTTGGGGAGAGGGAAGCTTTCTTT. Residues: CASSPLFGEREAFF.